The sequence of this TCR beta chain was determined in a study of T-cell reconstitution after alpha-beta-depleted transplantation in children. Library preparation (for TCRbeta) was performed with unique molecular identifiers. TCRdb redid the calling of the PCR reads with MiXCR, one entry per CDR3 protein. The repertoire holds 600,000 to 700,000 distinct CDR3 sequences, 15% to 20% seen once, with 1.1% in the top ten. Germline V gene data show CDR1 as DFQATT and CDR2 as SNEGSKA (reference sequence). The CDR3 runs 13 residues. Trimming pared 3 bases from V and 3 bases from J, leaving 11 bases between. In its sample, this clonotype was seen many times.

The TCR comes from a human donor who donated a stem cell graft to a child with acute myeloid leukemia. Sample: PBMCs from the stem cell graft donor, taken from the stem cell graft. J is TRBJ1-1 and V is TRBV20-1; D not certain. The CDR3 is CSASWQSDTEAFF. CDR3 nucleotides: TGCAGTGCTAGTTGGCAGTCGGACACTGAAGCTTTCTTT.